This T cell receptor (beta chain) was observed in a study of T cells in Graves' hyperthyroidism and ophthalmopathy. The overall study: At initial diagnosis, before any treatment had begun, peripheral blood was obtained.

Amplification yielded TCR beta CDR3 regions, with RNA transcripts as the source. When the TCR CDR3 underwent first-round RT-PCR, the HTBI primer set was used. TCRdb re-derived calls from the multiplex PCR reads in MiXCR, one entry per CDR3 protein. This table holds 450,000 to 600,000 distinct CDR3 sequences, about 14% found once. CDR3 size: 15 residues. Germline-derived CDR1 and CDR2 are MNHEY and SMNVEV (reference sequence). V lost 6 bases, J lost 4 bases, and 12 bases stayed unmatched. Diagnosis of hyperthyroidism was new in patients aged 18 to 65, and its duration was under 2 months. Diagnoses rested on clinical symptoms, serum thyroxine and TRAb, thyroid ultrasound and orbital computed tomography. This clonotype was counted between two and nine times.

This receptor was obtained from a woman between 35 and 50 years old with Graves' hyperthyroidism. V gene TRBV27 combines with J gene TRBJ2-7; 7 nucleotides match TRBD1. Sequencing was done on a sample of blood. CDR3 protein: CASRYTGAPAYEQYF. The CDR3 region has the DNA TGTGCCAGCAGGTACACAGGGGCTCCCGCATACGAGCAGTACTTC.